This entry describes one T cell receptor (beta chain). Expressed TCRB transcripts were sequenced because the entire RNA isolate underwent reverse transcription. The assay was immunoSEQ multiplex PCR, and TCRdb's table has in-frame clones only and misses some. The profile shows 500,000 to 700,000 clones, roughly a sixth of them singletons. This entry is derived from a study of beta chain features in type 1 diabetes. CDR1 is MDHEN and CDR2 is SYDVKM in the germline V gene. This CDR3 contains 17 residues. The V segment lost 6 bases and the J segment 2 bases; nucleotides outside the gene matches: 13. The chain joins TRBV28 to TRBJ1-5; 7 nucleotides align to TRBD1. The sequenced sample was naive CD4+ T cells from blood. This receptor was identified in a man younger than 30 in good health. The CDR3 reads CASSSQGGRVGNQPQHF. CDR3 sequence (DNA): TGTGCCAGCAGCTCCCAGGGGGGTAGGGTAGGCAATCAGCCCCAGCATTTT. The variable domain in full, with the rest retrieved from reference TRBV28 and TRBJ1-5, is DVKVTQSSRYLVKRTGEKVFLECVQDMDHENMFWYRQDPGLGLRLIYFSYDVKMKEKGDIPEGYSVSREKKERFSLILESASTNQTSMYLCASSSQGGRVGNQPQHFGDGTRLSIL.